These T cell receptor beta chains were read from a single sample in a study of cytomegalovirus exposure and HLA in healthy donors. Libraries were prepared by immunoSEQ multiplex PCR; TCRdb keeps only in-frame clonotypes and omits some of them. Here the sample table reports under 65,000 clones. The material sequenced was PBMCs. These receptors were obtained from a middle-aged woman in good health and CMV-seronegative. The CDR3 runs from the conserved cysteine through the conserved F or W. A D gene is named only where the DNA matches it firmly.

d_call j_call v_call cdr3_aa cdr3_nt
. TRBJ2-6 TRBV7-3 CASSFVFSGANVLTF TGTGCCAGCAGCTTCGTATTCTCTGGGGCCAACGTCCTGACTTTC
. TRBJ1-2 TRBV27 CASSYGTPPYGYTF TGTGCCAGCAGCTACGGGACACCGCCCTATGGCTACACCTTC
. TRBJ1-1 TRBV7-9 CASRWGRNTEAFF TGTGCCAGCCGGTGGGGGCGGAACACTGAAGCTTTCTTT
. TRBJ1-1 TRBV19 CASRYAQGLVNTEAFF TGTGCCAGCCGGTATGCCCAGGGCTTGGTGAACACTGAAGCTTTCTTT
. TRBJ1-3 TRBV4-3 CASSQDGDSGNTIYF TGCGCCAGCAGCCAAGACGGGGATTCTGGAAACACCATATATTTT
TRBD1 TRBJ1-5 TRBV19 CAMSRDRVAQPQHF TGTGCCATGTCCCGGGACAGGGTTGCTCAGCCCCAGCATTTT
TRBD1 TRBJ1-1 TRBV18 CASSPGTVNTEAFF TGTGCCAGCTCACCAGGGACAGTGAACACTGAAGCTTTCTTT
. TRBJ1-5 TRBV27 CASSLLNRAQHF TGTGCCAGCAGTCTACTGAATCGGGCCCAGCATTTT
. TRBJ1-4 TRBV19 CASQDANEKLFF TGTGCCAGTCAGGATGCTAATGAAAAACTGTTTTTT
TRBD1 TRBJ2-1 TRBV6-6 CASSYSLDRVTNEQFF TGTGCCAGCAGTTACTCTCTCGACAGGGTTACCAATGAGCAGTTCTTC
TRBD1 TRBJ2-3 TRBV4-3 CASSPQGLTDTQYF TGCGCCAGCAGCCCACAGGGGTTAACAGATACGCAGTATTTT
TRBD1 TRBJ1-6 TRBV28 CASSLIQGYSPLHF TGTGCCAGCAGTTTGATACAGGGGTATTCACCCCTCCACTTT
. TRBJ2-7 TRBV7-9 CASSLVGPYEQYF TGTGCCAGCAGCTTGGTGGGCCCCTACGAGCAGTACTTC
. TRBJ2-5 TRBV5-1 CASSLAPGDFSVGYQETQYF TGCGCCAGCAGCTTGGCGCCCGGGGACTTCTCAGTCGGTTACCAAGAGACCCAGTACTTC
TRBD1 TRBJ2-7 TRBV6-5 CASSYSGQSFYEQYF TGTGCCAGCAGTTACTCGGGACAGAGTTTCTACGAGCAGTACTTC
TRBD1 TRBJ2-2 TRBV6-1 CASSADRVVTGELFF TGTGCCAGCAGTGCGGACAGGGTAGTCACCGGGGAGCTGTTTTTT
TRBD1 TRBJ1-6 TRBV28 CASRLGTGGSYNSPLHF TGTGCCAGCAGACTCGGGACAGGCGGCTCCTATAATTCACCCCTACACTTT